This T cell receptor (beta chain) was observed in a study of T cell responses to AZD1222 COVID-19 vaccine. Across the whole study: Both about-4-week and about-12-week second-dose recipients were combined. Findings and limits, study-wide: Across the whole spike, CD4 TCRs peaked at regions 160-218 and 743-854.

The CDR3 runs 16 residues. Germline V gene data show CDR1 as SGHRS and CDR2 as YFSETQ. Unmatched junction bases numbered 5, after V lost 0 bases and J lost 3 bases. Clones were read by immunoSEQ multiplex PCR, and TCRdb kept only the in-frame ones, dropping some. The sample yields around 150,000 clones, more than 90% seen once. Remarks on this clone: Antigen: not known.

V and J are TRBV5-1 and TRBJ2-3; TRBD1 aligns across 9 bases. This specimen consisted of peripheral blood, obtained on day 0 of AZD1222 vaccination. The receptor was isolated from an adult in good health. The CDR3 loop reads CASSLAPQGATDTQYF. In DNA form, the CDR3 reads TGCGCCAGCAGCTTGGCCCCACAGGGGGCAACAGATACGCAGTATTTT. The complete variable domain, with remaining parts taken from reference TRBV5-1 and TRBJ2-3, reads KAGVTQTPRYLIKTRGQQVTLSCSPISGHRSVSWYQQTPGQGLQFLFEYFSETQRNKGNFPGRFSGRQFSNSRSEMNVSTLELGDSALYLCASSLAPQGATDTQYFGPGTRLTVL.